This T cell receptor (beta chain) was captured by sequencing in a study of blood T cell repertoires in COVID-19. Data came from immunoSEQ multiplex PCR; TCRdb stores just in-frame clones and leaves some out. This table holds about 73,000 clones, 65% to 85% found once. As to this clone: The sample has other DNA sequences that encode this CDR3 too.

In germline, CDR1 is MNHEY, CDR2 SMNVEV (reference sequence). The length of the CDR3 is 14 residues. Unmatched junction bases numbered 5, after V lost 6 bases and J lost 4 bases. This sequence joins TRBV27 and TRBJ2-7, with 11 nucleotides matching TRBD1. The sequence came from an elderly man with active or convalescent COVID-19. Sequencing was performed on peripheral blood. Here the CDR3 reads CASRRTGGRYEQYF. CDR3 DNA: TGTGCCAGCAGGAGGACAGGGGGCCGGTACGAGCAGTACTTC.